The rows below give T cell receptor beta chains drawn from one sample of a study of T cell responses to AZD1222 COVID-19 vaccine. Assay: immunoSEQ multiplex PCR; the TCRdb copy retains only in-frame clones and omits some. The table shows 140,000 to 150,000 clones, with about 90% occurring only once. The starting material was peripheral blood, obtained 28 days after the second dose of the MenACWY control vaccine. The receptor source for this set is an adult who received the MenACWY meningococcal vaccine as a control. Both conserved end residues are part of each CDR3.

len,v_gene,j_gene,CDR3aa
13,TRBV7-2,TRBJ2-2,CASAGGPTGELFF
14,TRBV27,TRBJ1-2,CASSFNRDNRGYTF
16,TRBV9,TRBJ1-6,CASSVGGGQGNSPLHF
13,TRBV12-3/TRBV12-4,TRBJ2-7,CASSFATRYEQYF
15,TRBV6-5,TRBJ1-6,CASSRGRGINSPLHF
14,TRBV10-1,TRBJ1-3,CASSGQGPGNTIYF
17,TRBV19,TRBJ2-3,CASSISWDRGYTDTQYF
14,TRBV5-1,TRBJ1-6,CASSETQGESPLHF
18,TRBV5-4,TRBJ1-2,CASSRGGRGPSSWYGYTF
13,TRBV28,TRBJ1-2,CASSPGPDRGYTF
15,TRBV5-1,TRBJ2-1,CASSPLAGGTDEQFF
15,TRBV18,TRBJ2-3,CASSPTGEGTDTQYF
16,TRBV11-2,TRBJ2-3,CASSLGDRGSTDTQYF
13,TRBV7-3,TRBJ2-1,CASSLTSDNEQFF
13,TRBV28,TRBJ1-5,CASSSVPGQPQHF
13,TRBV15,TRBJ2-5,CATATSGSGTQYF
20,TRBV6-2/TRBV6-3,TRBJ2-1,CASSYGTATILRFSYNEQFF
15,TRBV9,TRBJ2-5,CASSVAHGGYETQYF
13,TRBV4-3,TRBJ2-3,CASSVGWTDTQYF
16,TRBV10-3,TRBJ2-5,CAISPGLAGLQETQYF
15,TRBV28,TRBJ1-4,CASSRPGQRNEKLFF
19,TRBV11-2,TRBJ2-1,CASSSRDRVKEWAYNEQFF
14,TRBV24-1,TRBJ2-6,CATSGETGANVLTF
14,TRBV9,TRBJ2-5,CASSFDLTRETQYF
14,TRBV18,TRBJ1-4,CASSPRGESEKLFF
13,TRBV25-1,TRBJ1-1,CASSDRPNTEAFF
13,TRBV12-3/TRBV12-4,TRBJ2-5,CASSYRVQETQYF
11,TRBV12-3/TRBV12-4,TRBJ1-2,CASRGRGGYTF